The 2 T cell receptor beta chains listed next were all sequenced from one sample in a study of shared clonotypes between healthy human individuals. The method was immunoSEQ multiplex PCR; TCRdb's version includes in-frame clones alone and lacks a portion of them. This table has over a million clones, about 75% appearing once. Sequenced: memory CD4+ T cells sorted from blood. Subset in this sample: CD45RA-negative fraction. The receptors here all came from a man aged 18 to 29 in good health.

The chain carries TRBV19 and TRBJ2-2; a possible D gene is TRBD2 (5 bases). Germline-derived CDR1 and CDR2 are LNHDA and SQIVND (reference sequence). This CDR3 region has 16 residues. V was clipped by 7 bases and J by 2 bases, with 17 bases between them. CDR3 residues: CASKDQPTGNTGELFF. The CDR3 DNA reads TGTGCCAGTAAAGACCAACCGACGGGAAACACCGGGGAGCTGTTTTTT. Using reference TRBV19 and TRBJ2-2 for the parts outside the CDR3, the full variable domain is DGGITQSPKYLFRKEGQNVTLSCEQNLNHDAMYWYRQDPGQGLRLIYYSQIVNDFQKGDIAEGYSVSREKKESFPLTVTSAQKNPTAFYLCASKDQPTGNTGELFFGEGSRLTVL.

The V gene is TRBV25-1, the J gene TRBJ1-3; no clear D. Germline V gene data show CDR1 as MGHDK and CDR2 as SYGVNS. This CDR3 is built from 12 residues. Trimming stripped 7 bases from V and 0 bases from J, with 4 bases between. In DNA form, the CDR3 reads TGTGCCAGCATCGACTCTGGAAACACCATATATTTT. Encoded protein: CASIDSGNTIYF.